This is a list of T cell receptor beta chains from one sample in a study of blood T cell repertoires in COVID-19. TCRdb's copy holds only in-frame clones and misses some; the assay was immunoSEQ multiplex PCR. Here the sample spans about 290,000 clones, about 90% being singletons. The sequenced sample was peripheral blood. The receptors derive from a woman in her thirties with COVID-19, enrolled during active disease. The CDR3 runs from the conserved cysteine through the conserved F or W. A D gene is named only where the DNA matches it firmly. Some rows have no size entry. The others give once, few or many, or a class for an expanded clone.

clone size	J gene	D gene	V gene	CDR3 protein	CDR3 DNA
.	TRBJ1-2	.	TRBV27	CASSLGRFNYGYTF	TGTGCCAGCAGTTTAGGCAGGTTTAACTATGGCTACACCTTC
.	TRBJ1-5	TRBD1	TRBV3-1/TRBV3-2	CASSRQGDQPQHF	TGTGCCAGCAGCCGGCAGGGGGATCAGCCCCAGCATTTT
.	TRBJ2-7	.	TRBV5-1	CASSLVSDYEQYF	TGCGCCAGCAGCTTGGTCTCAGACTACGAGCAGTACTTC
.	TRBJ1-2	.	TRBV3-1/TRBV3-2	CASSQVPGDYGYTF	TGTGCCAGCAGCCAAGTTCCAGGGGACTATGGCTACACCTTC
.	TRBJ2-5	.	TRBV11-3	CASSLGQGQETQYF	TGTGCCAGCAGCTTAGGGCAGGGACAAGAGACCCAGTACTTC
.	TRBJ2-3	TRBD2	TRBV7-9	CASSPRLSSGGTDTQYF	TGTGCCAGCAGCCCGCGACTCTCCAGCGGGGGGACAGATACGCAGTATTTT
.	TRBJ2-2	TRBD1	TRBV11-2	CASSPLTGGTGELFF	TGTGCCAGCAGCCCATTAACAGGGGGAACCGGGGAGCTGTTTTTT
.	TRBJ2-7	.	TRBV7-9	CASSSPYEQYF	TGTGCCAGCAGCTCTCCGTACGAGCAGTACTTC
.	TRBJ2-7	.	TRBV10-3	CAISESKSSYEQYF	TGTGCCATCAGTGAGTCGAAGAGCTCCTACGAGCAGTACTTC
.	TRBJ1-4	.	TRBV5-6	CASSLAQTPTPEKLFF	TGTGCCAGCAGCTTGGCCCAGACACCCACCCCTGAAAAACTGTTTTTT
.	TRBJ1-6	.	TRBV11-2	CASSLVWGVGSSPLHF	TGTGCCAGCAGCTTAGTGTGGGGGGTGGGGAGTTCACCCCTCCACTTT
.	TRBJ2-7	TRBD1	TRBV23-1	CASVGTAYEQYF	TGCGCCAGCGTTGGGACAGCCTACGAGCAGTACTTC
.	TRBJ2-7	.	TRBV12-3/TRBV12-4	CASSLTGDEQYF	TGTGCCAGCAGTTTGACGGGGGACGAGCAGTACTTC
.	TRBJ2-2	TRBD2	TRBV6-4	CASSRTSGESNTGELFF	TGTGCCAGCAGTCGGACTAGCGGGGAGTCGAACACCGGGGAGCTGTTTTTT
.	TRBJ2-5	.	TRBV15	CATHRGYQETQYF	TGTGCCACCCATCGCGGGTACCAAGAGACCCAGTACTTC
.	TRBJ2-1	TRBD1	TRBV2	CASSAGQGSKTQFF	TGTGCCAGCAGTGCGGGACAGGGTAGCAAGACGCAGTTCTTC
.	TRBJ1-3	.	TRBV4-2	CASSQGVGGGNTIYF	TGTGCCAGCAGCCAAGGGGTCGGGGGTGGAAACACCATATATTTT
.	TRBJ1-4	.	TRBV7-9	CASSRSEKLFF	TGTGCCAGCAGCCGTTCTGAAAAACTGTTTTTT
.	TRBJ2-3	.	TRBV28	CASNQIAEGTDTQYF	TGTGCCAGCAATCAGATTGCTGAGGGCACAGATACGCAGTATTTT
few	TRBJ2-4	.	TRBV2	CASSPAAGIQYF	TGTGCCAGCAGTCCCGCGGCCGGTATTCAGTACTTC